One T cell receptor beta chain is described in this entry. Its antigen is unidentified. Amplification of TCR beta CDR3 regions used RNA transcripts. HTBI primers were employed in first-round RT-PCR, then a second-round multiplex PCR followed. TCRdb re-derived calls from the multiplex PCR reads in MiXCR, one entry per CDR3 protein. The profile covers 240,000 or so distinct CDR3 sequences, with around 50% appearing a single time and over 40% taken by the ten largest. CDR3 size: 13 residues. Trimming shortened V by 4 bases and J by 10 bases, and 16 bases separated the two germline ends. Germline V lookup: CDR1 LGHNA, CDR2 YNFKEQ. The data are from a study of Graves' ophthalmopathy and Graves' hyperthyroidism. Findings and limits, study-wide: Most expanded clonotypes from thyroid (those above 0.001 frequency) were also found in blood.

The sequenced material came from peripheral blood. The receptor comes from an adult man with Graves' ophthalmopathy. The V and J genes are TRBV4-2 and TRBJ1-1; D might be TRBD1 (5 bases). The CDR3 reads CASSPGAHPGAFF. The CDR3 coding sequence is TGTGCCAGCAGCCCCGGGGCCCATCCTGGAGCTTTCTTT.